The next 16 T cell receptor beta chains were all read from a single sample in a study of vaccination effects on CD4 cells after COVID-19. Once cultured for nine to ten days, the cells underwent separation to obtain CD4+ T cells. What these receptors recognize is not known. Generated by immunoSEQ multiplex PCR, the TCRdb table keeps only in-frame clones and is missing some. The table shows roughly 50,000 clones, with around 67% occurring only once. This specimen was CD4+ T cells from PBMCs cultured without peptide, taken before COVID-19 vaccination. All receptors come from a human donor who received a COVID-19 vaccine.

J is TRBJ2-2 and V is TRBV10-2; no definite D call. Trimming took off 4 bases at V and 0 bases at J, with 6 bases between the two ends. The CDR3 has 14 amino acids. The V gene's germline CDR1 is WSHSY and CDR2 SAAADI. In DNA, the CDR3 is TGCGCCAGCAGTGTCGGCACGAACACCGGGGAGCTGTTTTTT. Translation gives CASSVGTNTGELFF.

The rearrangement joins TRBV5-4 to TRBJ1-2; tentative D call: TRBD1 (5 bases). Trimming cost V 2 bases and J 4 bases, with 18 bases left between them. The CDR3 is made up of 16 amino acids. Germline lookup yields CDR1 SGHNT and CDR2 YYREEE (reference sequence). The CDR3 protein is CASSLAGRDGTYGYTF. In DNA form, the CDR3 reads TGTGCCAGCAGCTTAGCGGGGAGGGACGGAACCTATGGCTACACCTTC.

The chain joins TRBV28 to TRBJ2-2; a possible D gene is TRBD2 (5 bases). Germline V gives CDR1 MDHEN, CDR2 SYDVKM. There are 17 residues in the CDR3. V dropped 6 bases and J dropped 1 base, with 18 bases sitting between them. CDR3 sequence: CASSHHKGGRNTGELFF. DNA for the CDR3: TGTGCCAGCAGCCACCATAAGGGCGGGCGGAACACCGGGGAGCTGTTTTTT.

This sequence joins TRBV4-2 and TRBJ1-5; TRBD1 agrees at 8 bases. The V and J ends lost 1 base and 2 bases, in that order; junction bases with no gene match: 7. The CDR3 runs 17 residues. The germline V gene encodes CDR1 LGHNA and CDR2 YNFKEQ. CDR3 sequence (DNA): TGTGCCAGCAGCCAAGCGCCGACAGGGGATGGCAATCAGCCCCAGCATTTT. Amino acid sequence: CASSQAPTGDGNQPQHF.

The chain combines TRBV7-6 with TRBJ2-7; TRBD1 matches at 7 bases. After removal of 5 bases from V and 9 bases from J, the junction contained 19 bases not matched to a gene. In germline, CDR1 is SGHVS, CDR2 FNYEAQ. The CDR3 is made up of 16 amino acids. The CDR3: CASSPHVGTVHQLQYF. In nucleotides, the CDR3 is TGTGCCAGCAGCCCCCACGTCGGGACAGTCCACCAATTGCAGTACTTC. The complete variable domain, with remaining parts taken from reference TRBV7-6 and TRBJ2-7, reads GAGVSQSPRYKVTKRGQDVALRCDPISGHVSLYWYRQALGQGPEFLTYFNYEAQQDKSGLPNDRFSAERPEGSISTLTIQRTEQRDSAMYRCASSPHVGTVHQLQYFGPGTRLTVT.

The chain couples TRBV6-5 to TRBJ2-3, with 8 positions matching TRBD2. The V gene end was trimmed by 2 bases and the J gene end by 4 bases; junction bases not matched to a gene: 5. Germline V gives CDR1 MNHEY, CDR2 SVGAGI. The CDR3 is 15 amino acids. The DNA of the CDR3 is TGTGCCAGCAGTTACGGGGCGGGGGGCCCAGATACGCAGTATTTT. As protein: CASSYGAGGPDTQYF.

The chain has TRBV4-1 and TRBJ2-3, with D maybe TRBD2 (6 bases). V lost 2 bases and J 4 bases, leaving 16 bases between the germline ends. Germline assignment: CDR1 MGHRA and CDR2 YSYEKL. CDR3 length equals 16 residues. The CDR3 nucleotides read TGCGCCAGCAGCCAAAAGACGGGGGTTCGCCCAGATACGCAGTATTTT. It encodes CASSQKTGVRPDTQYF.

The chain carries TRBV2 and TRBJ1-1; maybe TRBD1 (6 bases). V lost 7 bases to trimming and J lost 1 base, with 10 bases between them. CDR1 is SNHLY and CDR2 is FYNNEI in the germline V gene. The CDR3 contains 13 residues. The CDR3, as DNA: TGTGCCAGCACGGCAGGGGAGAACACTGAAGCTTTCTTT. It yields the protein CASTAGENTEAFF.

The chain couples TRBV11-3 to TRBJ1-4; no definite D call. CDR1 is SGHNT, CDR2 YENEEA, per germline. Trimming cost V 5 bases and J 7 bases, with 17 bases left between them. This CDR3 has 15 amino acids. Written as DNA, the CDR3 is TGTGCCAGCAGCCCAAGACGGCCCTACGGTGAAAAACTGTTTTTT. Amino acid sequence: CASSPRRPYGEKLFF.

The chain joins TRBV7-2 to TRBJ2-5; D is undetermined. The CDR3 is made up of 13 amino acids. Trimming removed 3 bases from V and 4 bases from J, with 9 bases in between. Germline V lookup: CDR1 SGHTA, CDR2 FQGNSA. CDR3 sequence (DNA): TGTGCCAGCAGCTTTGTCCTGGGAGAGACCCAGTACTTC. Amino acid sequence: CASSFVLGETQYF. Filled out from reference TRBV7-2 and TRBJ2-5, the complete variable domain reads GAGVSQSPSNKVTEKGKDVELRCDPISGHTALYWYRQSLGQGLEFLIYFQGNSAPDKSGLPSDRFSAERTGGSVSTLTIQRTQQEDSAVYLCASSFVLGETQYFGPGTRLLVL.

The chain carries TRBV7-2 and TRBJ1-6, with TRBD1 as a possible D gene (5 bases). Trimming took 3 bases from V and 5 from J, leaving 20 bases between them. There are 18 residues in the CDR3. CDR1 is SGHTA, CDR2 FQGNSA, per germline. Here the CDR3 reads CASSFKGAGLSNNSPLHF. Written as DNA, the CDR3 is TGTGCCAGCAGCTTCAAAGGAGCAGGGTTAAGTAATAATTCACCCCTCCACTTT.

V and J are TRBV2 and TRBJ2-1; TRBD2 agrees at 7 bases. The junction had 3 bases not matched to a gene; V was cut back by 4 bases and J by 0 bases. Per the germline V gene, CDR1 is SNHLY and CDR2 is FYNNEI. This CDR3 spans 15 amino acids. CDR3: CASSAAGSSYNEQFF. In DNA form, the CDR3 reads TGTGCCAGCAGTGCAGCGGGGAGCTCCTACAATGAGCAGTTCTTC.

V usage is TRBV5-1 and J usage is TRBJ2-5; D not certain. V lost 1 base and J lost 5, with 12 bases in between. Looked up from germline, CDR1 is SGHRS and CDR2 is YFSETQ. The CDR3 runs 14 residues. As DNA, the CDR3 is TGCGCCAGCAGCTTGTCGGATCCCGGGGAGACCCAGTACTTC. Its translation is CASSLSDPGETQYF.

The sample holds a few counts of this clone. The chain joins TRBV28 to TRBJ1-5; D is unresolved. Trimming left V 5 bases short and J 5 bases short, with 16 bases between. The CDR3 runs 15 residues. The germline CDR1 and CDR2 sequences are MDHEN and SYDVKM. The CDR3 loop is CASSHFGPKDQPQHF. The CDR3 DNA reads TGTGCCAGCAGTCACTTCGGGCCAAAGGATCAGCCCCAGCATTTT.

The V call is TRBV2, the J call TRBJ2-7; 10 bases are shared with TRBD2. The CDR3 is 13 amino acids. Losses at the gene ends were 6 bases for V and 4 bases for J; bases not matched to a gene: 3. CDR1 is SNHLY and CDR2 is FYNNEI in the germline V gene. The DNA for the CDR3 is TGTGCCAGCAGAGCGGGAGGGATATACGAGCAGTACTTC. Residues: CASRAGGIYEQYF.

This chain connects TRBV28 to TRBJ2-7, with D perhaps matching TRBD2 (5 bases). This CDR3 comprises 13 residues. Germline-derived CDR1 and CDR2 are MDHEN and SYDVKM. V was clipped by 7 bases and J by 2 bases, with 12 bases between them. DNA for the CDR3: TGTGCCAGCATGGACTCTACAACCTACGAGCAGTACTTC. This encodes CASMDSTTYEQYF.